These 20 T cell receptor beta chains were sequenced from one sample in a study of cytomegalovirus exposure and HLA in healthy donors. Primers for the PCR totalled 60 Vbeta and 13 Jbeta. Generated by immunoSEQ multiplex PCR, the TCRdb table keeps only in-frame clones and is missing some. The sample yields 120,000 or so clones, more than 70% seen once. Material for sequencing was PBMCs. These receptors originate from a young man in good health and CMV-seronegative.

V and J are TRBV7-2 and TRBJ1-3; no definite D call. Germline CDR1 reads SGHTA; CDR2 reads FQGNSA. This CDR3 spans 16 amino acids. The V end lost 2 bases, the J end lost 0 bases, and 11 bases lay between the germline ends. The DNA of the CDR3 is TGTGCCAGCAGCTTAAGCAGGCAATTCTCTGGAAACACCATATATTTT. Protein product: CASSLSRQFSGNTIYF.

The CDR3 DNA sequence: TGTGCCAGCAGCGTTGGGACAGCGATTTCCTACGAGCAGTACTTC. Residues: CASSVGTAISYEQYF. The rearrangement links TRBV9 to TRBJ2-7, with 7 positions matching TRBD1. Germline lookup yields CDR1 SGDLS and CDR2 YYNGEE. After removal of 2 bases from V and 1 base from J, the junction contained 6 bases not matched to a gene. The CDR3 contains 15 residues.

CDR3 in DNA: TGTGCCAGCAGCGGGCGGGGGGCCTCCTACGAGCAGTACTTC. Residues: CASSGRGASYEQYF. This rearrangement joins TRBV6-1 to TRBJ2-7; 8 bases map to TRBD2. The V gene end was trimmed by 6 bases and the J gene end by 0 bases; junction bases not matched to a gene: 4. The CDR3 length is 14 residues. The germline gives CDR1 MNHNS, CDR2 SASEGT.

The chain carries TRBV5-8 and TRBJ2-2, with 8 bases fitting TRBD2. V was pared by 1 base and J by 7 bases, with 9 bases of the junction left unmatched. Germline V gene data show CDR1 as SGHTS and CDR2 as YDEGEE. CDR3 length: 16 amino acids. CDR3 sequence reads: CASSLSVGGAFGELFF. The CDR3 DNA reads TGTGCCAGCAGCTTGAGTGTCGGGGGGGCCTTCGGGGAGCTGTTTTTT.

The chain uses TRBV30 and TRBJ2-1, with TRBD2 matching over 8 bases. The CDR3 runs 13 residues. The germline CDR1 and CDR2 sequences are GTSNPN and SVGIG (reference sequence). V lost 8 bases, J lost 7 bases, and 10 bases stayed unmatched. The CDR3 nucleotides read TGTGCCGGGACTAGTTTGTTCGGGAATGAGCAGTTCTTC. Protein: CAGTSLFGNEQFF. The full variable domain, its missing parts supplied by reference TRBV30 and TRBJ2-1, is SQTIHQWPATLVQPVGSPLSLECTVEGTSNPNLYWYRQAAGRGLQLLFYSVGIGQISSEVPQNLSASRPQDRQFILSSKKLLLSDSGFYLCAGTSLFGNEQFFGPGTRLTVL.

The genes are TRBV2 and TRBJ1-1, with D tentatively TRBD1 (5 bases). Germline V gene lookup returns CDR1 SNHLY and CDR2 FYNNEI. V was pared by 6 bases and J by 0 bases, with 20 bases between. This CDR3 contains 17 residues. CDR3 residues: CASRRGGPLQMNTEAFF. The CDR3 nucleotides are TGTGCCAGCAGGCGGGGGGGTCCCCTCCAGATGAACACTGAAGCTTTCTTT.

As regards this clone: At one end, the junction sequence differs from germline, possibly due to a read error. The V gene is TRBV7-9, the J gene TRBJ2-7; 9 bases line up with TRBD1. The germline V gene has CDR1 SEHNR and CDR2 FQNEAQ (reference sequence). This CDR3 is built from 17 residues. The CDR3, as DNA: TGTTCCAGCAGCTGGGGAATCACGGGACAGGGAGGCTACGAGCAGTACTTC. This codes for CSSSWGITGQGGYEQYF.

Only a few counts were recorded for this clone. V and J are TRBV5-5 and TRBJ2-7; perhaps TRBD1 as D (6 bases). CDR3 length equals 17 residues. CDR1 and CDR2 (germline): SGHKS, YYEKEE (reference sequence). Between the trimmed V and J ends, which lost 4 bases and 5 bases, there was a span of 25 bases. CDR3 sequence: CASSISGTPLRDHEQYF. The DNA for the CDR3 is TGTGCCAGCAGCATATCCGGGACACCACTTCGCGACCACGAGCAGTACTTC.

The chain employs TRBV7-7 and TRBJ2-7; 9 bases line up with TRBD1. Germline V gives CDR1 SSHAT, CDR2 FNYEAQ (reference sequence). The CDR3 spans 15 residues. With V trimmed by 4 bases and J by 5 bases, 9 bases remained unmatched. The CDR3 spells CASSSGTGSGNEQYF. Written as DNA, the CDR3 is TGTGCCAGCAGCTCCGGGACAGGGTCCGGGAACGAGCAGTACTTC.

The V and J genes are TRBV30 and TRBJ2-5; TRBD1 aligns across 7 bases. V shed 1 base and J 4 bases; nucleotides not matched to a gene: 9. This CDR3 spans 15 amino acids. Germline-derived CDR1 and CDR2 are GTSNPN and SVGIG (reference sequence). CDR3 residues: CAWSDPGTVGETQYF. Written as DNA, the CDR3 is TGTGCCTGGAGTGATCCCGGGACAGTAGGAGAGACCCAGTACTTC.

V is TRBV7-3 and J is TRBJ1-1; D not certain. Germline-derived CDR1 and CDR2 are SGHTA and FQGTGA. The CDR3 contains 13 residues. V gave up 2 bases and J gave up 0 bases, with 4 bases separating them. CDR3 loop: CASSLEMNTEAFF. In DNA form, the CDR3 reads TGTGCCAGCAGCTTAGAGATGAACACTGAAGCTTTCTTT.

J is TRBJ1-1 and V is TRBV5-1; possibly TRBD1 for D (5 bases). Germline-derived CDR1 and CDR2 are SGHRS and YFSETQ. The ends were cut back, 1 base at V and 4 bases at J, with 11 bases in the middle. The length of the CDR3 is 14 residues. The CDR3 sequence: CASSLMGHGTEAFF. CDR3 nucleotides: TGCGCCAGCAGCTTGATGGGGCATGGCACTGAAGCTTTCTTT.

V gene TRBV5-4 combines with J gene TRBJ1-1, with D possibly matching TRBD1 (6 bases). The V and J ends lost 4 bases and 11 bases respectively, with 21 bases between them. CDR1 is SGHNT and CDR2 is YYREEE in the germline V gene (reference sequence). The CDR3 is 14 amino acids. As DNA, the CDR3 is TGTGCCAGCAGCGCCCTGGGAGGGGGGCTGGGGGCTTTCTTT. This gives the protein CASSALGGGLGAFF.

CDR3 nucleotides: TGTGCCAGCCATAGGGGCGGGACTAGGGGGTCGGATACGCAGTATTTT. This gives the protein CASHRGGTRGSDTQYF. The chain carries TRBV2 and TRBJ2-3; 8 nucleotides align to TRBD2. This CDR3 is built from 16 residues. Germline-derived CDR1 and CDR2 are SNHLY and FYNNEI. Trimming cost V 8 bases and J 6 bases; bases outside gene matches: 16.

V usage is TRBV7-6 and J usage is TRBJ1-2, with 9 bases aligning to TRBD1. Germline values: CDR1 SGHVS, CDR2 FNYEAQ. The ends lost 5 bases at V and 5 bases at J; junction bases unmatched: 6. The CDR3 is made up of 14 amino acids. The CDR3 reads CASSPGTGPYGYTF. The CDR3 DNA is TGTGCCAGCAGCCCCGGGACAGGGCCTTATGGCTACACCTTC.

J is TRBJ1-2 and V is TRBV19; a possible D gene is TRBD1 (5 bases). The V gene lost 7 bases and the J gene lost 4 bases, with 22 bases spanning the gap. The CDR3 is 16 residues long. Germline CDR1 LNHDA, CDR2 SQIVND (reference sequence). The CDR3 DNA is TGTGCCAGTACTATGGACAAAACCAACTGGGGCTATGGCTACACCTTC. This encodes CASTMDKTNWGYGYTF.

In nucleotides, the CDR3 is TGCGCCAGCAGCCAATCGGCCCCAGGGGCACCCTATGGCTACACCTTC. As protein: CASSQSAPGAPYGYTF. The chain carries TRBV4-1 and TRBJ1-2; a possible D gene is TRBD1 (6 bases). Between the trimmed V and J ends, which lost 2 bases and 4 bases, there was a span of 17 bases. The germline V gene has CDR1 MGHRA and CDR2 YSYEKL. CDR3 size: 16 residues.

The chain is built from TRBV6-4 and TRBJ1-1, with 7 bases lining up with TRBD1. In germline, CDR1 is MRHNA, CDR2 SNTAGT. The CDR3 loop spans 15 amino acids. V lost 4 bases and J lost 4; bases outside the gene matches: 9. DNA for the CDR3: TGTGCCAGCAGTGCGACAGGGTTAAGGCGCACTGAAGCTTTCTTT. Protein product: CASSATGLRRTEAFF.

This chain joins TRBV30 and TRBJ2-3; tentatively, D is TRBD2 (5 bases). Between the trimmed V and J ends, which lost 5 bases and 0 bases, there was a span of 15 bases. This CDR3 has 15 amino acids. Germline CDR1 reads GTSNPN; CDR2 reads SVGIG (reference sequence). CDR3 loop: CAWAGLPPSTDTQYF. CDR3 in DNA: TGTGCCTGGGCGGGCCTTCCGCCTAGCACAGATACGCAGTATTTT.

In its sample, this clone was seen a few times. The rearrangement joins TRBV5-1 to TRBJ2-5; D may be TRBD2 (7 bases). The CDR3 totals 15 residues. V was trimmed by 5 bases and J by 5 bases, leaving 19 bases between them. CDR1 is SGHRS, CDR2 YFSETQ, per germline. The CDR3 sequence: CASRIGGALWETQYF. DNA for the CDR3: TGCGCCAGCAGGATAGGGGGGGCATTATGGGAGACCCAGTACTTC.